These 3 T cell receptor beta chains share one sample of origin, sequenced in a study of T cell responses to AZD1222 COVID-19 vaccine. Clones were sequenced by immunoSEQ multiplex PCR, and TCRdb holds only the in-frame ones, with some missing. The sample yields about 160,000 clones, around nine tenths seen once. Sequenced here: peripheral blood, sampled on day 0 of AZD1222 vaccination. The origin of the receptors is an adult in good health.

This clone appeared a few times. The V and J genes are TRBV2 and TRBJ1-1; D is uncertain. Trimming took off 5 bases at V and 3 bases at J, with 13 bases between the two ends. This CDR3 has 14 residues. Germline assignment: CDR1 SNHLY and CDR2 FYNNEI. The CDR3 spells CASSPILIYTEAFF. The CDR3 nucleotides are TGTGCCAGCAGTCCCATCCTTATATACACTGAAGCTTTCTTT.

The V and J genes are TRBV27 and TRBJ1-1; D gene uncertain. V lost 9 bases and J 0 bases, leaving 14 bases between the germline ends. This CDR3 spans 14 amino acids. Germline V gene sequence: CDR1 MNHEY, CDR2 SMNVEV (reference sequence). CDR3 bases: TGTGCCAGGCGCACTACTCCCGTGAACACTGAAGCTTTCTTT. This codes for CARRTTPVNTEAFF.

Note on this clone: The sample contains more than one DNA sequence encoding this CDR3. The gene calls are TRBV28 and TRBJ1-1; D uncertain. Trimming pared 6 bases from V and 5 bases from J, leaving 7 bases between. CDR1 and CDR2 (germline): MDHEN, SYDVKM. CDR3 length: 11 amino acids. The CDR3 protein is CASSLRTEAFF. CDR3 nucleotides: TGTGCCAGCAGCCTTAGGACTGAAGCTTTCTTT.